A selection of T cell receptor beta chains follows, all from one sample in a study of cytomegalovirus exposure and HLA in healthy donors. Generated by immunoSEQ multiplex PCR, the TCRdb table keeps only in-frame clones and is missing some. Among approximately 140,000 clones listed, approximately 80% were seen once. Sequences were obtained from PBMCs. These receptors all stem from a woman under 30 in good health and CMV-seronegative. Both conserved end residues are part of each CDR3. Each record gives: J gene, D gene, clone size, V gene, CDR3 DNA, CDR3 protein. The D gene is left open where the match is weak. Part of the rows lack a size; the others show once, few, many or a class for expanded clones.

>TRBJ2-7|TRBD2|.|TRBV6-5
TGTGCCAGCAGTTACTCCTCCGGGACTAGCTACGAGCAGTACTTC
CASSYSSGTSYEQYF
>TRBJ2-7|TRBD1|few|TRBV5-4
TGTGCCAGCAGCTCAATCCCGGGACAGGGTTTCCGCGAGCAGTACTTC
CASSSIPGQGFREQYF
>TRBJ2-7|TRBD1|.|TRBV4-1
TGCGCCAGCAGCCAAGGACAAGCCGTAAGGGACAGATACTACGAGCAGTACTTC
CASSQGQAVRDRYYEQYF
>TRBJ2-1|.|few|TRBV7-2
TGTGCCAGCAGCTCCATCCTAATGAGCGAGCAGTTCTTC
CASSSILMSEQFF
>TRBJ2-1|.|.|TRBV10-3
TGTGCCATCAGTGAAGGGAGCTCCTACAATGAGCAGTTCTTC
CAISEGSSYNEQFF
>TRBJ2-7|.|.|TRBV5-5
TGTGCCAGCAGCTCCGGACAACTTCTCTACGAGCAGTACTTC
CASSSGQLLYEQYF
>TRBJ2-1|.|.|TRBV21-1
TGTGCCAGCAGCGTCTCGACTAGCGGGAGACCTACGGGGAGTACGGCTGAGCAGTTCTTC
CASSVSTSGRPTGSTAEQFF
>TRBJ1-1|.|few|TRBV19
TGTGCCAGTAGTATCTGGGCAGACGAAGCTTTCTTT
CASSIWADEAFF
>TRBJ2-7|.|.|TRBV7-8
TGTGCCATCACGCTAATCCGAGATACGAGCTCCTACGAGCAGTACTTC
CAITLIRDTSSYEQYF
>TRBJ2-2|.|once|TRBV4-2
TGTGCCAGCAGCCAAGAGCCGTGGGCTAGCTGGAAGGCCGGGGAGCTGTTTTTT
CASSQEPWASWKAGELFF
>TRBJ1-2|.|.|TRBV12-5
TGTGCTAGTGGTTTGGACTGGAGGGGTGGCTACACCTTC
CASGLDWRGGYTF
>TRBJ2-1|.|.|TRBV7-2
TGTGCCAGCAGCCGGGAGCAGGGAGCCAATGAGCAGTTCTTC
CASSREQGANEQFF
>TRBJ2-3|TRBD2|.|TRBV10-1
TGCGCCAGCAGCCTCCAACGGACTAGCGGGTCTGGTGATACGCAGTATTTT
CASSLQRTSGSGDTQYF
>TRBJ1-4|.|once|TRBV10-3
TGTGCCATCAGTAGGGGGGGAACTAATGAAAAACTGTTTTTT
CAISRGGTNEKLFF
>TRBJ2-7|TRBD2|.|TRBV29-1
TGCAGCGTTGTGACTAGCGGGAGGGCGAAGTACGAGCAGTACTTC
CSVVTSGRAKYEQYF
>TRBJ2-2|.|.|TRBV10-1
TGCGCCAGCAGTGAGTCTCTGGGGGCAAGTACCGGGGAGCTGTTTTTT
CASSESLGASTGELFF
>TRBJ2-7|TRBD1|.|TRBV30
TGTGCCTGGTCACAACCGCCCGGGACAGGGACCTACGAGCAGTACTTC
CAWSQPPGTGTYEQYF
>TRBJ1-1|.|.|TRBV5-1
TGCGCCAGCAGCTTGTCGGAGGGGATAACTGAAGCTTTCTTT
CASSLSEGITEAFF
>TRBJ2-1|.|.|TRBV6-1
TGTGCCAGCGACCGGGGGTACAATGAGCAGTTCTTC
CASDRGYNEQFF
>TRBJ1-2|.|.|TRBV30
TGTGCCTGGAGTGTAGGGGGGGGACTCTATGGCTACACCTTC
CAWSVGGGLYGYTF
>TRBJ2-7|.|.|TRBV10-3
TGTGCCATCAGTGGTGTGGGAGACGAGCAGTACTTC
CAISGVGDEQYF
>TRBJ2-7|.|.|TRBV21-1
TGTGCCAGCAGCAAAGTATTGGGGGAGGGGCAGTACTTC
CASSKVLGEGQYF
>TRBJ2-1|TRBD2|.|TRBV5-4
TGTGCCAGCAGCTCGGCGGAGCTAGCGGGAGTGGGTGAGCAGTTCTTC
CASSSAELAGVGEQFF
>TRBJ1-2|TRBD1|.|TRBV6-5
TGTGCCAGCAGCTCCTCGACAGGGAATGGCTACACCTTC
CASSSSTGNGYTF
>TRBJ2-5|.|.|TRBV11-2
TGTGCCAGCAGCGTCAGGGAGACCCAGTACTTC
CASSVRETQYF
>TRBJ2-3|.|.|TRBV4-1
TGCGCCAGCAGCCAAGTCTTGTCCGCTGGGGCCGATACGCAGTATTTT
CASSQVLSAGADTQYF
>TRBJ2-1|.|.|TRBV5-1
TGCGCCAGCAGCTTGAGTGGGCTTAGCTCCTACAATGAGCAGTTCTTC
CASSLSGLSSYNEQFF
>TRBJ2-2|.|.|TRBV9
TGTGCCAGCAGCTTTACGGACAGTTTCACCGGGGAGCTGTTTTTT
CASSFTDSFTGELFF
>TRBJ2-7|TRBD1|.|TRBV11-2
TGTGCCAGCAGCCCCTGGGACAGCTACGAGCAGTACTTC
CASSPWDSYEQYF
>TRBJ2-7|TRBD1|few|TRBV27
TGTGCCAGCAGTTCTTTTGCGGAGGGACAGGGTCGCTACGAGCAGTACTTC
CASSSFAEGQGRYEQYF
>TRBJ2-1|.|.|TRBV10-3
TGTGCCATCAGTGGTTCTACGACCGGGAGCGGAAATGAGCAGTTCTTC
CAISGSTTGSGNEQFF
>TRBJ1-1|.|.|TRBV10-3
TGTGCCATCAGTGAGGTAAACAGGGCGAACGCTGAAGCTTTCTTT
CAISEVNRANAEAFF
>TRBJ2-3|TRBD2|.|TRBV2
TGTGCCAGCAGTGCCGGGACTAGCGGAGGTACGCAGTATTTT
CASSAGTSGGTQYF
>TRBJ1-1|.|.|TRBV5-4
TGTGCCAGCAGCCTTTCCCGGGGACTCAACACTGAAGCTTTCTTT
CASSLSRGLNTEAFF
>TRBJ2-2|TRBD1|.|TRBV5-1
TGCGCCAGCAGCTTGGACGGGACAGCGAACACCGGGGAGCTGTTTTTT
CASSLDGTANTGELFF
>TRBJ2-7|TRBD2|.|TRBV5-6
TGTGCCAGCAGCTTCGGGACTAGCGGGAGCCCCGAGCAGTACTTC
CASSFGTSGSPEQYF
>TRBJ2-5|TRBD1|.|TRBV5-1
TGCGCCAGCAAAGGGACAGGGTTTCACGAGTACTTC
CASKGTGFHEYF
>TRBJ1-1|.|.|TRBV5-6
TGTGCCAGCAGCTTGGCCGGGAACACTGAAGCTTTCTTT
CASSLAGNTEAFF
>TRBJ1-2|TRBD1|.|TRBV5-1
TGCGCCAGCAGGCGGGGACAGGGGGTGATGATGAATGGCTACACCTTC
CASRRGQGVMMNGYTF
>TRBJ2-1|TRBD1|few|TRBV5-6
TGTGCCAGTTACCCCGGGACAGCTGACAATGAGCAGTTCTTC
CASYPGTADNEQFF
>TRBJ2-1|.|.|TRBV5-6
TGTGCCAGCAGAGCCACAGGGTCCCCCCCCTACAATGAGCAGTTCTTC
CASRATGSPPYNEQFF
>TRBJ2-1|TRBD1|.|TRBV14
TGTGCCAGCAGCCAACGAGGGACAGGTCCGTTCTTC
CASSQRGTGPFF
>TRBJ1-5|.|.|TRBV4-1
TGCGCCAGCAGCCAATGGGGGGGGGATAGCAATCAGCCCCAGCATTTT
CASSQWGGDSNQPQHF
>TRBJ2-1|TRBD2|.|TRBV19
TGTGCCACCCGGGGGAGCGGGAGAAGGTCCTACAATGAGCAGTTCTTC
CATRGSGRRSYNEQFF
>TRBJ1-1|.|.|TRBV29-1
TGCAGCGTTGGCACGAGAGTCAGGGACACTGAAGCTTTCTTT
CSVGTRVRDTEAFF
>TRBJ1-1|.|.|TRBV6-4
TGTGCCAGCAGTGCGGGGGGCGATATCACTGAAGCTTTCTTT
CASSAGGDITEAFF
>TRBJ2-3|.|.|TRBV15
TGTGCCACCAGCACAAGGGACTGGGGGGAAATCGCAGATACGCAGTATTTT
CATSTRDWGEIADTQYF
>TRBJ2-2|TRBD2|.|TRBV7-9
TGTGCCAGCAGCCTAGCGGGAGCTCGTACCGGGGAGCTGTTTTTT
CASSLAGARTGELFF
>TRBJ1-1|TRBD1|.|TRBV19
TGTGCCAGTAGTGCGAACAGGGGTAAGGGCACTGAAGCTTTCTTT
CASSANRGKGTEAFF
>TRBJ2-5|TRBD2|.|TRBV30
TGTGCCTGGAGTTCCGGACTGGGACTAGTCGAGACCCAGTACTTC
CAWSSGLGLVETQYF
>TRBJ1-1|.|.|TRBV6-5
TGTGCCAGCAGCCCCCTTCCGGACACTGAAGCTTTCTTT
CASSPLPDTEAFF
>TRBJ2-2|.|few|TRBV2
TGTGCCAGCAGTGATAGAGGGTTCGGGGTGCTGTTTTTT
CASSDRGFGVLFF
>TRBJ1-4|TRBD1|many|TRBV2
TGTGCCAGCAGTCCCAGGGGGCGCGGTACTAATGAAAAACTGTTTTTT
CASSPRGRGTNEKLFF
>TRBJ2-5|TRBD2|.|TRBV6-1
TGTGCCAGCAGTCGACAACTAGCGGGAGGGGAGACCCAGTACTTC
CASSRQLAGGETQYF
>TRBJ1-1|.|once|TRBV7-9
TGTGCCAACAATCGGAGGGGAACTGAAGCTTTCTTT
CANNRRGTEAFF
>TRBJ2-2|.|.|TRBV2
TGTGCCAGCAGGGCGGAGAACACCGGGGAGCTGTTTTTT
CASRAENTGELFF
>TRBJ2-7|.|.|TRBV29-1
TGCAGCGTTGAGGGGGGGACAGGTTCCTACGAGCAGTACTTC
CSVEGGTGSYEQYF
>TRBJ1-4|TRBD1|.|TRBV19
TGTGCCAGTAGTCCGCGACAGGGATCTAATGAAAAACTGTTTTTT
CASSPRQGSNEKLFF
>TRBJ2-1|TRBD2|.|TRBV7-6
TGTGCCAGCAGCTTAGTAGCGGGAGTCTTAAATGAGCAGTTCTTC
CASSLVAGVLNEQFF